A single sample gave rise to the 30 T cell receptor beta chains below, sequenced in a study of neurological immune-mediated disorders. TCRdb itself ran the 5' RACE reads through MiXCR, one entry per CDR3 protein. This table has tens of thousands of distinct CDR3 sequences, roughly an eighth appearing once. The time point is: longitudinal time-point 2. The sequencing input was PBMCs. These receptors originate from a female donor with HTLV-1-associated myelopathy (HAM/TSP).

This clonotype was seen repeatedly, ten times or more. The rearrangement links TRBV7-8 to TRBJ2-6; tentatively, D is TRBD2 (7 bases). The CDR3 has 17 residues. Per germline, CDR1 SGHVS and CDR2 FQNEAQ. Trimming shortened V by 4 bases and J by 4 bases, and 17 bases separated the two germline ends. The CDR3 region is CASSYGGGGTGANVLTF. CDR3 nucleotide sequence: TGTGCCAGCAGCTACGGCGGGGGCGGAACGGGGGCCAACGTCCTGACTTTC.

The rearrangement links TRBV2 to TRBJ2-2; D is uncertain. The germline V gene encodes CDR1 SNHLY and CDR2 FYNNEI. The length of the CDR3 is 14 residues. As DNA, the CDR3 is TGTGACGGCAGTGCCGGCGGGAACACCGGGGAGCTGTTTTTT. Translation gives CDGSAGGNTGELFF.

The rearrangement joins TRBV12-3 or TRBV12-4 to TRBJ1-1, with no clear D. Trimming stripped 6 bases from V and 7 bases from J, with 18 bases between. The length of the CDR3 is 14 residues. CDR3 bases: TGTGCCAGCAGCCAGCCATCTGTTACAGTTGAAGCTTTCTTT. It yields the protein CASSQPSVTVEAFF.

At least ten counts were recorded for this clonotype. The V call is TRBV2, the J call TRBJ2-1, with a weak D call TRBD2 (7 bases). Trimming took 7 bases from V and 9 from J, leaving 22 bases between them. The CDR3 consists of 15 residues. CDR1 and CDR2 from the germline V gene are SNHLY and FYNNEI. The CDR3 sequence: CASMVRRGGAGEQFF. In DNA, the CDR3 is TGTGCCAGCATGGTGAGAAGGGGGGGGGCCGGTGAGCAGTTCTTC.

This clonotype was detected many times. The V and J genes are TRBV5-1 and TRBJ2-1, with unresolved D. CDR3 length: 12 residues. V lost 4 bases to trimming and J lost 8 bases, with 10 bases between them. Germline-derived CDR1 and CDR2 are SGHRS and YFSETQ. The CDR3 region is CASSPTMDEQFF. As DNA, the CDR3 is TGCGCCAGCAGCCCGACAATGGATGAGCAGTTCTTC.

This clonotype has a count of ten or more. In nucleotides, the CDR3 is TGTGCCAGCTCAGAGGGACCGATTAGCACAGATACGCAGTATTTT. Protein product: CASSEGPISTDTQYF. The chain has TRBV6-1 and TRBJ2-3; D assignment may be TRBD1 or TRBD2 (5 bases each). In germline, CDR1 is MNHNS, CDR2 SASEGT. The CDR3 has 15 amino acids. Trimming cost V 8 bases and J 0 bases, with 15 bases left between them.

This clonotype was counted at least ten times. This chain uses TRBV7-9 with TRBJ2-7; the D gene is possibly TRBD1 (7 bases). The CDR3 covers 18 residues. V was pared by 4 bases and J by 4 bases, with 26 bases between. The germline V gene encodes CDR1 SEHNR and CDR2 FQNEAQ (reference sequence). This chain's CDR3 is CASSSGVAGGTPGYEQYF. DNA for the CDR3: TGTGCCAGCAGCTCCGGGGTGGCAGGGGGGACCCCTGGATACGAGCAGTACTTC.

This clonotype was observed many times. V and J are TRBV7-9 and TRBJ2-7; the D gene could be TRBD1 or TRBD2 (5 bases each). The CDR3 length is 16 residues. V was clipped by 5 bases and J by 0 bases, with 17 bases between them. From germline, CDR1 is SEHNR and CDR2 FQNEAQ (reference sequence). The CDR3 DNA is TGTGCCAGCAGCCAATTGGAAGGGACCAACTCCTACGAGCAGTACTTC. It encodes CASSQLEGTNSYEQYF.

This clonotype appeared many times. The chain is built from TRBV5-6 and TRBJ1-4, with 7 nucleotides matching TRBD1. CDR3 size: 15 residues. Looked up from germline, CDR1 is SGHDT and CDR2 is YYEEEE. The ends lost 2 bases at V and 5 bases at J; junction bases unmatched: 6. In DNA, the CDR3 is TGTGCCAGCAGCTTCGGGACAGCTTCGAATGAAAAACTGTTTTTT. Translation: CASSFGTASNEKLFF.

CDR3 loop: CASSSPVQGAYEQYF. In DNA, the CDR3 is TGTGCCAGCAGCTCGCCGGTACAGGGGGCCTACGAGCAGTACTTC. J is TRBJ2-7 and V is TRBV11-2; 8 bases are shared with TRBD1. Trimming at V came to 4 bases and at J to 2 bases, leaving 7 bases not matched to a gene. Germline V gene lookup returns CDR1 SGHAT and CDR2 FQNNGV. This CDR3 region has 15 residues.

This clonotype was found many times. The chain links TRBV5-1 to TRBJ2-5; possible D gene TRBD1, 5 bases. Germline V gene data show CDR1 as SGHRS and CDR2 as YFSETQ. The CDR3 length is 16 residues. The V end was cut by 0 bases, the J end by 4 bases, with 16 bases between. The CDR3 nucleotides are TGCGCCAGCAGCTTGGGAGGACAACCACGGGCAGAGACCCAGTACTTC. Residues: CASSLGGQPRAETQYF.

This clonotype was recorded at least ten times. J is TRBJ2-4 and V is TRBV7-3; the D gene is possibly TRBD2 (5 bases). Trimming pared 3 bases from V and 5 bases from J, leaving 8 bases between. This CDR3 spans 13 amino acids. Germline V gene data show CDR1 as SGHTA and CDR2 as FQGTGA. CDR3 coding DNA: TGTGCCAGCAGCTTGGACGGGGAAAACATTCAGTACTTC. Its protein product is CASSLDGENIQYF.

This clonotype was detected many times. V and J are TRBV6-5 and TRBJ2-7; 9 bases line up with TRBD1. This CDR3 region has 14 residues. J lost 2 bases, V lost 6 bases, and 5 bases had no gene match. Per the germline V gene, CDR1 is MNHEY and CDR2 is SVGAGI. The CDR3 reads CASRTGQGTYEQYF. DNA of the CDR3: TGTGCCAGCAGAACGGGACAGGGTACCTACGAGCAGTACTTC.

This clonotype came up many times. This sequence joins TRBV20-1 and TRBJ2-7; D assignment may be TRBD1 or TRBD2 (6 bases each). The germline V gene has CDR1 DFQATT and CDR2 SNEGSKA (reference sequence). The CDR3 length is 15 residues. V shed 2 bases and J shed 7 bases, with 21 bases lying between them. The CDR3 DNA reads TGCAGTGCTAGAAACAGTGTAGGGGGGCAAGGAGAGCAGTACTTC. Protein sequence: CSARNSVGGQGEQYF.

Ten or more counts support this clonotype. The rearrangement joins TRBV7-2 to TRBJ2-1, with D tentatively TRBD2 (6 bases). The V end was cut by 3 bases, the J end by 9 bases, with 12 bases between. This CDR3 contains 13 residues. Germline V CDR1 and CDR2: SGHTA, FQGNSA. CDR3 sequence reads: CASSFVSGSEQFF. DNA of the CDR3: TGTGCCAGCAGCTTTGTTTCCGGGAGTGAGCAGTTCTTC. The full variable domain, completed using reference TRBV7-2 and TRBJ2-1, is GAGVSQSPSNKVTEKGKDVELRCDPISGHTALYWYRQSLGQGLEFLIYFQGNSAPDKSGLPSDRFSAERTGGSVSTLTIQRTQQEDSAVYLCASSFVSGSEQFFGPGTRLTVL.

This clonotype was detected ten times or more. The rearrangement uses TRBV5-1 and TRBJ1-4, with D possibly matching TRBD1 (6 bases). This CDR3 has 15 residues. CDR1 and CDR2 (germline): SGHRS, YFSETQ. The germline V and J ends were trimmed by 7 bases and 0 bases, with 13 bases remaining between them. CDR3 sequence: CASSRGAATNEKLFF. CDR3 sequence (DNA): TGCGCCAGCTCACGGGGGGCCGCAACTAATGAAAAACTGTTTTTT.

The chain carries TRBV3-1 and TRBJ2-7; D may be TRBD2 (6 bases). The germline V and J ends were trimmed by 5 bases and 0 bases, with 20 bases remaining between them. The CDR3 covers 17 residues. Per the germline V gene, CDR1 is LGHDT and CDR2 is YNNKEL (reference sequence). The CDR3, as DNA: TGTGCCAGCAGCTACAGCGGAGCGGGTCCCTACTCCTACGAGCAGTACTTC. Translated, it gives CASSYSGAGPYSYEQYF.

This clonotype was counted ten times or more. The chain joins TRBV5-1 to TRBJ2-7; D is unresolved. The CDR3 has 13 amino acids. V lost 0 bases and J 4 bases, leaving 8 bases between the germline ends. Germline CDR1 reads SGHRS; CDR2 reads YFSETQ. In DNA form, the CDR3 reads TGCGCCAGCAGCTTGGCCTTGGGTTACGAGCAGTACTTC. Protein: CASSLALGYEQYF.

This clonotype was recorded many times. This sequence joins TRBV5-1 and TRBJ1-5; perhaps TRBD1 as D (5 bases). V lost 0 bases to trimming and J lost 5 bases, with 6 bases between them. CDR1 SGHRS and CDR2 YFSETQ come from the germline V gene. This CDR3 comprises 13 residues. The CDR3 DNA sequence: TGCGCCAGCAGCTTGGAGGGACATCAGCCCCAGCATTTT. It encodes CASSLEGHQPQHF.

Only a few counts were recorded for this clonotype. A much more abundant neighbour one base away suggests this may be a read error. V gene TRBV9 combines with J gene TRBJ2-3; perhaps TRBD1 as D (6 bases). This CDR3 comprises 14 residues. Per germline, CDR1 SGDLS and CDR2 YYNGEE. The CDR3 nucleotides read TGTGCCAACAGCGTAGAGGGGGGCACAGATACGCAGTATTTT. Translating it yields CANSVEGGTDTQYF.

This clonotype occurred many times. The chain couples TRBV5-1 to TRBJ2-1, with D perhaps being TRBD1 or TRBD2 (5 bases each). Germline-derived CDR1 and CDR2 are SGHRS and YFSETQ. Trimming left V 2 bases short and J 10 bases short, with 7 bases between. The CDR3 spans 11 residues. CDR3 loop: CASSFGTEQFF. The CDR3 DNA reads TGCGCCAGCAGCTTCGGGACGGAGCAGTTCTTC.

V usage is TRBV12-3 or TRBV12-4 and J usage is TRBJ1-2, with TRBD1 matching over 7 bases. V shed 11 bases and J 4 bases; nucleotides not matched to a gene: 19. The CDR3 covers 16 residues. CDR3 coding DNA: TGTGCCGGACACGACCCGAGACAGGGCCCCTCCTATGGCTACACCTTC. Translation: CAGHDPRQGPSYGYTF.

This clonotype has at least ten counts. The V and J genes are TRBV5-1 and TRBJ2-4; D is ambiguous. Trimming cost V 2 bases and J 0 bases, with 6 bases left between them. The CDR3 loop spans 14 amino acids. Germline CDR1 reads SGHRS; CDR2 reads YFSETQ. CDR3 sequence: CASSLALAKNIQYF. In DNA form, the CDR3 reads TGCGCCAGCAGCTTAGCATTAGCCAAAAACATTCAGTACTTC.

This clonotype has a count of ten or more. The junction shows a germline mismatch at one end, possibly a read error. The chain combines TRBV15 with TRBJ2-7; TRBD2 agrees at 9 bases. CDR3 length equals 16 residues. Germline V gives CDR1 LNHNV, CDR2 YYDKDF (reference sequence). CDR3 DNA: TGTGCTACCAGCAGAGATCTTAGCGGGGGCTCCTACGAGCAGTACTTC. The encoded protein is CATSRDLSGGSYEQYF.

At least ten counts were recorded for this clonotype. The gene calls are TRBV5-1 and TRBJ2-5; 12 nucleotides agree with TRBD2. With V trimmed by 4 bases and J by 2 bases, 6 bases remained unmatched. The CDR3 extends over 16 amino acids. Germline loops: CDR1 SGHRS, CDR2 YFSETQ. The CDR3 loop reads CASSHGTSGLQETQYF. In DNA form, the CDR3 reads TGCGCCAGCAGCCACGGGACTAGCGGGCTACAAGAGACCCAGTACTTC. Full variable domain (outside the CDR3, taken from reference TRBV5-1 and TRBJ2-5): KAGVTQTPRYLIKTRGQQVTLSCSPISGHRSVSWYQQTPGQGLQFLFEYFSETQRNKGNFPGRFSGRQFSNSRSEMNVSTLELGDSALYLCASSHGTSGLQETQYFGPGTRLLVL.

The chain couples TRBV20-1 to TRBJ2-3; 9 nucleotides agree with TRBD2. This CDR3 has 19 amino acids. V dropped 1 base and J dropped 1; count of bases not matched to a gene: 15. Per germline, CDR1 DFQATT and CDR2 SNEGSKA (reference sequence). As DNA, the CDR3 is TGCAGTGCTAGAGCGCCCGGGACTAGCTGTGGGGCAGGCACAGATACGCAGTATTTT. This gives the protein CSARAPGTSCGAGTDTQYF.

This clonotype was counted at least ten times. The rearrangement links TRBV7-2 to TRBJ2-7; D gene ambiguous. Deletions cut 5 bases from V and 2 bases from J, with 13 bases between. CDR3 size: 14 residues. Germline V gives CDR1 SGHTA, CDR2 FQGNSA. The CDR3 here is CASSAGVGTYEQYF. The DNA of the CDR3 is TGTGCCAGCAGCGCCGGAGTGGGCACCTACGAGCAGTACTTC.

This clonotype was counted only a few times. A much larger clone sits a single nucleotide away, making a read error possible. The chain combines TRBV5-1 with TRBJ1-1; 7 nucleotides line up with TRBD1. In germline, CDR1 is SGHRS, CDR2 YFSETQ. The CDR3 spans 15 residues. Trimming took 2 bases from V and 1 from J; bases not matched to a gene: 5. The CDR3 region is CASSLDRVPNTEAFF. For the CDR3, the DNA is TGCGCCAGCAGCTTAGACAGGGTCCCGAACACTGAAGCTTTCTTT.

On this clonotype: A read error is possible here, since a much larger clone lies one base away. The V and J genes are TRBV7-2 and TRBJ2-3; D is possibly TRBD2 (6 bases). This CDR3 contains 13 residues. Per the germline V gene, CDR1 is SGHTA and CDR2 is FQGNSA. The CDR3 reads CASSSDWGDTQNF. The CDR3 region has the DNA TGTGCCAGCAGCTCCGACTGGGGGGATACGCAGAATTTT.

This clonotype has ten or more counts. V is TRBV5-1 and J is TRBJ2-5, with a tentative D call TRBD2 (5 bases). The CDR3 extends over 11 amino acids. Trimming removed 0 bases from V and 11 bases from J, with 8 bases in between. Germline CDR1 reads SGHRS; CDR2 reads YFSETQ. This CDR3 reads CASSLEGLQYF. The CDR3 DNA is TGCGCCAGCAGCTTGGAAGGACTGCAGTACTTC.